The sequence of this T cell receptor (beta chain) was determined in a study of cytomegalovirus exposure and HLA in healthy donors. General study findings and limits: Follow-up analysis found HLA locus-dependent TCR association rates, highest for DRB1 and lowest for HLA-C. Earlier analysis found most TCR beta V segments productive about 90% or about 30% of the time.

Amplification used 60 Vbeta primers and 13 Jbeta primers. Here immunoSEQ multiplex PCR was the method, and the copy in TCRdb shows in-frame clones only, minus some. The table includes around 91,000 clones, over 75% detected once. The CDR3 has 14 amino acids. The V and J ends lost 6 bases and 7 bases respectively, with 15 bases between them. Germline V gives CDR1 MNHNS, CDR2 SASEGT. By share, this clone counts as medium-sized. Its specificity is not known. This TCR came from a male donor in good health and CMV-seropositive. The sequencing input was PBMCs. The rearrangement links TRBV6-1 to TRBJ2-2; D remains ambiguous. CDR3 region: CASRSRMESGELFF. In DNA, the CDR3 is TGTGCCAGCAGGTCTAGGATGGAGAGCGGGGAGCTGTTTTTT.